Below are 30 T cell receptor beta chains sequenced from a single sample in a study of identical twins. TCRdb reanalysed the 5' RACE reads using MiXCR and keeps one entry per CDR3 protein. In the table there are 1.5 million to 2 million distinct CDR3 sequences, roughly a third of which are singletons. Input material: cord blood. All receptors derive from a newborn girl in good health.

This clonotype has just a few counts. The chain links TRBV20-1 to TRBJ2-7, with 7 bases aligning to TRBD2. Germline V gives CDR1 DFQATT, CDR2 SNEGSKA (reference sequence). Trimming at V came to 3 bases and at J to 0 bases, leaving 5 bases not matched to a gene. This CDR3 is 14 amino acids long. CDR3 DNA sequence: TGCAGTGCTAGGTGCGCGGGAGTCTCCTACGAGCAGTACTTC. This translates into CSARCAGVSYEQYF.

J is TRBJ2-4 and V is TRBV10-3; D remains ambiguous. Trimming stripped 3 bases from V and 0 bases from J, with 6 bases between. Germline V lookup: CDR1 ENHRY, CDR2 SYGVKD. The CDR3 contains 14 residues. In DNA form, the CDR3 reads TGTGCCATCAGTGAAGAGCTAGCCAAAAACATTCAGTACTTC. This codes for CAISEELAKNIQYF.

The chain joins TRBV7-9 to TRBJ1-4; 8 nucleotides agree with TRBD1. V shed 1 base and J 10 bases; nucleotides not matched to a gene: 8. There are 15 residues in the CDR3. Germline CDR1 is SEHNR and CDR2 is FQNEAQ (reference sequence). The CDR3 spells CASSLGDRREGKLFF. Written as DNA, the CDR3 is TGTGCCAGCAGCTTAGGGGACAGGCGCGAGGGAAAACTGTTTTTT.

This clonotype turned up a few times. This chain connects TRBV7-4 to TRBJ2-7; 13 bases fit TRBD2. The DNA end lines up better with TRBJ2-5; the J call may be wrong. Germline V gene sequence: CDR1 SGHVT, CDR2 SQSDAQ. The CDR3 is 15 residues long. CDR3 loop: CASSLTSGRLETQYF. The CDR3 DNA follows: TGTGCCAGCAGCTTGACTAGCGGGAGGTTGGAGACCCAGTACTTC.

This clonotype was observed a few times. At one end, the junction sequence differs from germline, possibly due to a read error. CDR3 in amino acids: CASSEDVFFKAFF. The CDR3 DNA sequence: TGTGCCAGCAGCGAAGACGTGTTTTTCAAAGCTTTCTTT. The chain recombines TRBV2 with TRBJ1-1; D remains unclear. CDR1 SNHLY and CDR2 FYNNEI come from the germline V gene. The CDR3 loop spans 13 amino acids. The full variable domain, its missing parts supplied by reference TRBV2 and TRBJ1-1, is EPEVTQTPSHQVTQMGQEVILRCVPISNHLYFYWYRQILGQKVEFLVSFYNNEISEKSEIFDDQFSVERPDGSNFTLKIRSTKLEDSAMYFCASSEDVFFKAFFGQGTRLTVV.

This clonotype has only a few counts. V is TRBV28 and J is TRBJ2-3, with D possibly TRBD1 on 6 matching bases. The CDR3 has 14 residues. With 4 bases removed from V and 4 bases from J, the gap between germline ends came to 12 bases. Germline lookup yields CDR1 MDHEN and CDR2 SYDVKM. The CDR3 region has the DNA TGTGCCAGCAGTTACACACCAGGGGCAGATACGCAGTATTTT. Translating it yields CASSYTPGADTQYF.

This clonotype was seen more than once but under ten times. The CDR3 region has the DNA TGTGCCAGCAGCCAGGGACAGGCGGATTTAGCCAAAAACATTCAGTACTTC. It encodes CASSQGQADLAKNIQYF. This chain connects TRBV11-2 to TRBJ2-4; 8 bases match TRBD1. This CDR3 spans 17 amino acids. The V and J ends lost 5 bases and 0 bases, in that order; junction bases with no gene match: 9. Germline V gene lookup returns CDR1 SGHAT and CDR2 FQNNGV.

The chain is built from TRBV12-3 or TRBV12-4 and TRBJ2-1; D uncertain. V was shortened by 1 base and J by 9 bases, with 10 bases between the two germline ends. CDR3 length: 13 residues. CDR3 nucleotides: TGTGCCAGCAGTTTAGAGGGATCAACTGAGCAGTTCTTC. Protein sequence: CASSLEGSTEQFF.

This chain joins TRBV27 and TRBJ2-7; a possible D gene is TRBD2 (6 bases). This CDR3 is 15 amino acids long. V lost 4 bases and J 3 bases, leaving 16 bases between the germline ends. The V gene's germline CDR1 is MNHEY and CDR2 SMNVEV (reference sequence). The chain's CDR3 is CASSSSTGGVYEQYF. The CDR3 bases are TGTGCCAGCAGTTCCTCCACAGGAGGGGTCTACGAGCAGTACTTC.

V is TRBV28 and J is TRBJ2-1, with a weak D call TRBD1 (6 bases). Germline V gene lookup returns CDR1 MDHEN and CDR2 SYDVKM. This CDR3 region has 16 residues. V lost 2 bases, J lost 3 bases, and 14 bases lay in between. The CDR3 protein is CASSLPTGNLYNEQFF. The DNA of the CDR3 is TGTGCCAGCAGTTTACCCACAGGGAACCTCTACAATGAGCAGTTCTTC.

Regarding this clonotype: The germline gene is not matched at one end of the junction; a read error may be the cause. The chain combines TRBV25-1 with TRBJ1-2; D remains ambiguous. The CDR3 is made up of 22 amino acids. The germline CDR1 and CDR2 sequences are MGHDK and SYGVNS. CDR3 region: CASSQLSPIPGSRTPANYDYTF. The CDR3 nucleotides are TGTGCCAGCAGCCAGCTTAGCCCCATTCCGGGCTCAAGGACCCCTGCTAACTATGACTACACCTTC.

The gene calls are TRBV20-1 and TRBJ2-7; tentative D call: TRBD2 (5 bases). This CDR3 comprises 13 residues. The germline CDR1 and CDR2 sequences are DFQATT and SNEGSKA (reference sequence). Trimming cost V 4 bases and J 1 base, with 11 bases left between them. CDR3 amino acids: CSAKFGLSYEQYF. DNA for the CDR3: TGCAGTGCTAAGTTTGGACTTTCCTACGAGCAGTACTTC.

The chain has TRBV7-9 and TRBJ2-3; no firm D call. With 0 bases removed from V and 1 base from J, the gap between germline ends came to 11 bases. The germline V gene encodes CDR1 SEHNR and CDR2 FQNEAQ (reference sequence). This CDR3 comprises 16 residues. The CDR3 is CASSLALGPRTDTQYF. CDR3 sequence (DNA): TGTGCCAGCAGCTTAGCGCTTGGACCCCGCACAGATACGCAGTATTTT.

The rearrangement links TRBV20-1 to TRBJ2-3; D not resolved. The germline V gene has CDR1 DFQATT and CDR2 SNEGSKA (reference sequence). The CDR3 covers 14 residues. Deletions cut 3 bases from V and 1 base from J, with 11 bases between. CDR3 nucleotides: TGCAGTGCTAGGTGGCAGTGGGGCACAGATACGCAGTATTTT. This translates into CSARWQWGTDTQYF.

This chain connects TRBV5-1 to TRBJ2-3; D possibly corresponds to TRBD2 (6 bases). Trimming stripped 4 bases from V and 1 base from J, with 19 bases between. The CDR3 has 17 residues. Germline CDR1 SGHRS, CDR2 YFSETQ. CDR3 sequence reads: CASSPSYSGRGTDTQYF. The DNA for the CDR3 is TGCGCCAGCAGCCCCTCTTATAGCGGACGGGGCACAGATACGCAGTATTTT.

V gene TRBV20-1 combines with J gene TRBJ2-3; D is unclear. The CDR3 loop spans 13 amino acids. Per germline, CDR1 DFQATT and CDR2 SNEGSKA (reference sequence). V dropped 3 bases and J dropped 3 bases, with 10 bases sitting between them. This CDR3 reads CSASEGPTDTQYF. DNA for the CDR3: TGCAGTGCTAGCGAAGGACCTACAGATACGCAGTATTTT.

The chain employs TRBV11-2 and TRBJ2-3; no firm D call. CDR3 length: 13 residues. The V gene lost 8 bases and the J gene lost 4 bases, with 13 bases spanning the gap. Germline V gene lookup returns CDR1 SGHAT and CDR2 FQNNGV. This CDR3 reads CASGSSMADTQYF. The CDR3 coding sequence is TGTGCCAGCGGGTCCTCGATGGCAGATACGCAGTATTTT.

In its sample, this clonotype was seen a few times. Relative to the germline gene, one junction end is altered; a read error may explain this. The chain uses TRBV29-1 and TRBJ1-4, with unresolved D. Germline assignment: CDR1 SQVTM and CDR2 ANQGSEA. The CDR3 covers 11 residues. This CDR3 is CGVVGNEKLFF. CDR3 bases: TGCGGCGTTGTTGGGAATGAAAAACTGTTTTTT.

As DNA, the CDR3 is TGTGCCAGCAGCTCTCCCGAACTAGCGGGGTACCTAGGTACGCAGTATTTT. It specifies CASSSPELAGYLGTQYF. The V and J genes are TRBV7-2 and TRBJ2-3; TRBD2 matches 10 bases. CDR1 is SGHTA and CDR2 is FQGNSA in the germline V gene. J was trimmed by 8 bases and V by 4 bases; bases with no gene match: 15. This CDR3 has 17 amino acids.

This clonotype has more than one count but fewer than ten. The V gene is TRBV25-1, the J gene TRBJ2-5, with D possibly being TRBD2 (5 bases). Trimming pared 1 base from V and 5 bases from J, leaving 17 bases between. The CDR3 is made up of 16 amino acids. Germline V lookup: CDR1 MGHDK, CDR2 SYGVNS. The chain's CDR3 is CASSESARGLWETQYF. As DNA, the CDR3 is TGTGCCAGCAGTGAATCAGCCCGAGGACTTTGGGAGACCCAGTACTTC.

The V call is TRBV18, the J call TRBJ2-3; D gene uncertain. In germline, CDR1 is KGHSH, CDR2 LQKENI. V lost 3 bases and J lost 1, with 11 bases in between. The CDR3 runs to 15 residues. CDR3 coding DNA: TGTGCCAGCTCACCCCGTATCCAGGGCACAGATACGCAGTATTTT. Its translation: CASSPRIQGTDTQYF. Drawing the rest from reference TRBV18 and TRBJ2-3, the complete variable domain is NAGVMQNPRHLVRRRGQEARLRCSPMKGHSHVYWYRQLPEEGLKFMVYLQKENIIDESGMPKERFSAEFPKEGPSILRIQQVVRGDSAAYFCASSPRIQGTDTQYFGPGTRLTVL.

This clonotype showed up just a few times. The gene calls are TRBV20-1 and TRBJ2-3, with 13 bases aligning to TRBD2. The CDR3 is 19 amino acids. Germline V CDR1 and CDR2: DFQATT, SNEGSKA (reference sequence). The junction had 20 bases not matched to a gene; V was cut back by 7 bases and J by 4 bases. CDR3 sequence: CSVSSTLAGGHRVADTQYF. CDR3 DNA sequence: TGCAGTGTTAGTAGCACACTAGCGGGAGGGCATAGAGTCGCAGATACGCAGTATTTT.

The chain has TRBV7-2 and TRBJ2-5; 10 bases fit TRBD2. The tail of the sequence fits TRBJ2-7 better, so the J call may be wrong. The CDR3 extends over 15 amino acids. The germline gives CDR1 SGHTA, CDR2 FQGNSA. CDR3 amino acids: CASSLARLAGDEQYF. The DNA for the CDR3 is TGTGCCAGCAGCTTAGCCCGACTAGCGGGTGACGAGCAGTACTTC.

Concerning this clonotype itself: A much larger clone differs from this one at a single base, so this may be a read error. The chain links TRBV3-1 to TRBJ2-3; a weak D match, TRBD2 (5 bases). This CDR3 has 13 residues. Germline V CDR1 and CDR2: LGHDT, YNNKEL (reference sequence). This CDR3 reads CASSQGGRDMQYF. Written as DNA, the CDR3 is TGTGCCAGCAGCCAAGGGGGTCGGGATATGCAGTATTTT.

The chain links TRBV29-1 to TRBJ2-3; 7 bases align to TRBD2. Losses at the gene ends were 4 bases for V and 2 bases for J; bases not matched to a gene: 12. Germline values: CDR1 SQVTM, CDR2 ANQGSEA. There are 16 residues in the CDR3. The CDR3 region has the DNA TGCAGCGTTGGAGCCCCAGGACTAGGAGCCACAGATACGCAGTATTTT. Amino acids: CSVGAPGLGATDTQYF.

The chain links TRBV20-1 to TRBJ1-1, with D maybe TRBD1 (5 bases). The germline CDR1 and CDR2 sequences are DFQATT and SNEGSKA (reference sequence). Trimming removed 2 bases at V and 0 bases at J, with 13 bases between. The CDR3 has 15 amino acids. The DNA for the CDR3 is TGCAGTGCTAGACGGAGGGCGGACATGAACACTGAAGCTTTCTTT. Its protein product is CSARRRADMNTEAFF.

CDR3 DNA sequence: TGTGCCAGCAGCCAAGTCATGGGGGCCGGAGAGCAGTTCTTC. It is translated as CASSQVMGAGEQFF. V gene TRBV14 combines with J gene TRBJ2-1, with D possibly TRBD1 on 6 matching bases. This CDR3 is built from 14 residues. V lost 1 base, J lost 10 bases, and 14 bases lay in between. Germline V gene sequence: CDR1 SGHDN, CDR2 FVKESK.

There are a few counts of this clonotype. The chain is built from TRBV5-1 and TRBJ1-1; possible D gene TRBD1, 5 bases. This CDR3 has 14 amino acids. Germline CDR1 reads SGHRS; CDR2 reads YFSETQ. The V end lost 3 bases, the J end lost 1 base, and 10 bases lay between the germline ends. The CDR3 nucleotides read TGCGCCAGCAGCTGGGCAGGGCAGAACACTGAAGCTTTCTTT. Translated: CASSWAGQNTEAFF.

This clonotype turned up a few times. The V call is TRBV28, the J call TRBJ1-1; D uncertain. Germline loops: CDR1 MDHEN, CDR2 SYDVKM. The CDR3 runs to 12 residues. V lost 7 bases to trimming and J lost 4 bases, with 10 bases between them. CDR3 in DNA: TGTGCCAGCAAATTGTGGGCCACTGAAGCTTTCTTT. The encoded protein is CASKLWATEAFF.

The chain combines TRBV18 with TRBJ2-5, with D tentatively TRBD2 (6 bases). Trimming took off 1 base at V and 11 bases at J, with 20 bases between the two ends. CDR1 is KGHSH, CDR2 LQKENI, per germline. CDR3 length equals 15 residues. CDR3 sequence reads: CASSPQVTAPREQYF. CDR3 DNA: TGTGCCAGCTCACCACAAGTGACTGCCCCTCGGGAGCAGTACTTC.